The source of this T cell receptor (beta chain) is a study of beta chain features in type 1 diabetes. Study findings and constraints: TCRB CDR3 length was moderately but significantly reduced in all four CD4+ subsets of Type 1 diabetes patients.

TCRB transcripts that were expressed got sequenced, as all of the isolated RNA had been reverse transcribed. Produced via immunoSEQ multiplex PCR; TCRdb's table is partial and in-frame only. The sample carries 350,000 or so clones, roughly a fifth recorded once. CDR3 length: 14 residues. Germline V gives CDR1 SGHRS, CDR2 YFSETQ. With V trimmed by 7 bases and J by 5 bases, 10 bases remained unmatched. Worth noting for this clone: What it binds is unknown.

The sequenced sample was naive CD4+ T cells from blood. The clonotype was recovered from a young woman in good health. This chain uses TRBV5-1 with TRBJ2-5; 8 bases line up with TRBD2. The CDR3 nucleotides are TGCGCCAGCGTCGAATTAGCGGGATCGGAGACCCAGTACTTC. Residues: CASVELAGSETQYF.